This passage covers 14 T cell receptor beta chains from one sample sequenced in a study of OX40 agonist ivuxolimab in advanced cancers. Some clones are missing from TCRdb's copy, which holds only in-frame ones; the method was immunoSEQ multiplex PCR. Here the sample spans around 67,000 clones, around 84% being singletons. Sequencing was performed on CD4+ or CD8+ T cells sorted from blood, taken in a trial of the OX40 agonist ivuxolimab. The receptors derive from an adult with an advanced solid tumor such as melanoma, head and neck, liver or kidney cancer.

The gene calls are TRBV4-3 and TRBJ2-3; 15 nucleotides match TRBD2. Germline CDR1 and CDR2: LGHNA and YSLEER. With 0 bases clipped from V and 8 bases from J, the junction kept 3 bases outside the gene matches. This CDR3 contains 16 residues. The CDR3 loop reads CASSQDPGLAGGTQYF. The CDR3 DNA reads as TGCGCCAGCAGCCAAGATCCGGGACTAGCGGGAGGTACGCAGTATTTT.

V is TRBV5-1 and J is TRBJ1-2, with 7 positions matching TRBD1. Trimming removed 0 bases from V and 8 bases from J; junction bases left unmatched: 10. Looked up from germline, CDR1 is SGHRS and CDR2 is YFSETQ. The CDR3 is made up of 15 amino acids. The CDR3, as DNA: TGCGCCAGCAGCTTGGCGACCGGGACAGCTAGGGGCTACACCTTC. This gives the protein CASSLATGTARGYTF.

The table lists this clone with a count of one. The gene calls are TRBV7-2 and TRBJ1-1; D remains ambiguous. V lost 4 bases and J 4 bases, leaving 13 bases between the germline ends. The CDR3 is 14 amino acids. The germline CDR1 and CDR2 sequences are SGHTA and FQGNSA. The CDR3: CASSSKREGTEAFF. For the CDR3, the DNA is TGTGCCAGCAGCTCCAAAAGAGAAGGCACTGAAGCTTTCTTT.

The chain couples TRBV7-8 to TRBJ1-5; D is unclear. Germline V gene lookup returns CDR1 SGHVS and CDR2 FQNEAQ. Trimming removed 10 bases at V and 6 bases at J, with 16 bases between. The CDR3 has 13 amino acids. CDR3 DNA: TGTGCCACTTCCTGGGTACTCAGTCAGCCCCAGCATTTT. Residues: CATSWVLSQPQHF.

This clone has just one count. The chain carries TRBV5-1 and TRBJ1-3; D possibly corresponds to TRBD1 (6 bases). V lost 0 bases and J lost 5, with 9 bases in between. CDR3 size: 14 residues. Germline CDR1 SGHRS, CDR2 YFSETQ. In DNA, the CDR3 is TGCGCCAGCAGCTTGGGGGGGCAAAGAAACACCATATATTTT. This translates into CASSLGGQRNTIYF. The full variable domain, completed using reference TRBV5-1 and TRBJ1-3, is KAGVTQTPRYLIKTRGQQVTLSCSPISGHRSVSWYQQTPGQGLQFLFEYFSETQRNKGNFPGRFSGRQFSNSRSEMNVSTLELGDSALYLCASSLGGQRNTIYFGEGSWLTVV.

This chain connects TRBV6-5 to TRBJ2-7; TRBD2 agrees at 7 bases. The J segment lost 2 bases and the V segment lost 6 bases, leaving 7 bases of the junction unmatched. Looked up from germline, CDR1 is MNHEY and CDR2 is SVGAGI. The CDR3 loop spans 14 amino acids. The CDR3 reads CASSLKRDAYEQYF. The CDR3 DNA reads as TGTGCCAGCAGCCTAAAGCGGGATGCCTACGAGCAGTACTTC.

The table lists this clone with a count of one. The chain carries TRBV27 and TRBJ1-1, with TRBD1 matching 7 bases. V dropped 3 bases and J dropped 4; count of bases not matched to a gene: 8. The CDR3 spans 15 residues. Germline loops: CDR1 MNHEY, CDR2 SMNVEV (reference sequence). CDR3 region: CASSLGGGSPTEAFF. In nucleotides, the CDR3 is TGTGCCAGCAGTTTGGGAGGGGGCTCCCCCACTGAAGCTTTCTTT.

The chain is built from TRBV4-1 and TRBJ1-5; no clear D gene. CDR1 is MGHRA and CDR2 is YSYEKL in the germline V gene. The CDR3 is 15 residues long. Deletions cut 0 bases from V and 9 bases from J, with 15 bases between. Here the CDR3 DNA reads TGCGCCAGCAGCCAAGATCTCGGCGCGCCCGGGCCCCAGCATTTT. Amino acid sequence: CASSQDLGAPGPQHF.

The chain uses TRBV4-2 and TRBJ1-2; 11 bases match TRBD1. The CDR3 loop spans 15 amino acids. Germline V gene sequence: CDR1 LGHNA, CDR2 YNFKEQ. Trimming removed 4 bases from V and 6 bases from J; junction bases left unmatched: 7. The CDR3 sequence is CASSPYGQGAHGYTF. The CDR3 nucleotides read TGTGCCAGCAGCCCATATGGACAGGGGGCCCATGGCTACACCTTC.

CDR3 loop: CASSLVSDNSPLHF. CDR3 nucleotide sequence: TGCGCCAGCAGCTTGGTATCAGATAATTCACCCCTCCACTTT. This sequence joins TRBV5-1 and TRBJ1-6; D gene uncertain. Germline assignment: CDR1 SGHRS and CDR2 YFSETQ. The CDR3 is 14 residues long. Trimming took 0 bases from V and 5 from J, leaving 6 bases between them. The whole variable domain, remainder taken from reference TRBV5-1 and TRBJ1-6, is KAGVTQTPRYLIKTRGQQVTLSCSPISGHRSVSWYQQTPGQGLQFLFEYFSETQRNKGNFPGRFSGRQFSNSRSEMNVSTLELGDSALYLCASSLVSDNSPLHFGNGTRLTVT.

This rearrangement joins TRBV19 to TRBJ2-1; D is undetermined. CDR1 and CDR2 from the germline V gene are LNHDA and SQIVND (reference sequence). This CDR3 comprises 15 residues. Trimming cost V 6 bases and J 0 bases, with 12 bases left between them. The CDR3 reads CASRTQRSSYNEQFF. CDR3 coding DNA: TGTGCCAGTAGGACCCAACGGAGCTCCTACAATGAGCAGTTCTTC.

This clone was observed a few times. CDR3 protein: CASSEEPYGYTF. The CDR3 DNA reads TGTGCCAGCAGCGAGGAGCCCTATGGCTACACCTTC. The chain links TRBV5-4 to TRBJ1-2; D uncertain. Germline CDR1 and CDR2: SGHNT and YYREEE (reference sequence). Trimming took 4 bases from V and 4 from J, leaving 8 bases between them. The CDR3 has 12 residues.

This chain uses TRBV7-9 with TRBJ2-7; 11 nucleotides line up with TRBD2. The V segment lost 1 base and the J segment 6 bases; nucleotides outside the gene matches: 8. CDR1 and CDR2 (germline): SEHNR, FQNEAQ (reference sequence). The CDR3 has 16 residues. In DNA form, the CDR3 reads TGTGCCAGCAGCTTAGAGTCGGGACTAGCGGAAATCGAGCAGTACTTC. The encoded protein is CASSLESGLAEIEQYF.

This chain links TRBV7-2 with TRBJ1-5; D not resolved. Trimming removed 5 bases from V and 1 base from J, with 12 bases in between. The CDR3 runs 15 residues. Germline assignment: CDR1 SGHTA and CDR2 FQGNSA. As DNA, the CDR3 is TGTGCCAGCAGCCCCGGAGCCATAAGCAATCAGCCCCAGCATTTT. It translates to CASSPGAISNQPQHF.